The 18 T cell receptor beta chains below come from one sample, sequenced in a study of cytomegalovirus exposure and HLA in healthy donors. TCRdb's table, derived via immunoSEQ multiplex PCR, lists solely in-frame clones and lacks some. This table holds some 260,000 clones, roughly 87% found once. The source material was PBMCs. The receptors come from a woman aged 25 to 39 in good health and CMV-seronegative.

The V and J genes are TRBV5-1 and TRBJ2-3; 13 bases agree with TRBD2. With V trimmed by 4 bases and J by 5 bases, 4 bases remained unmatched. Germline V gene lookup returns CDR1 SGHRS and CDR2 YFSETQ. The CDR3 is 15 amino acids. The chain's CDR3 is CASSPGLAGVDTQYF. DNA for the CDR3: TGCGCCAGCAGCCCAGGACTAGCGGGAGTAGATACGCAGTATTTT.

The J gene is TRBJ2-5, the V gene TRBV29-1; D unclear. Germline CDR1 SQVTM, CDR2 ANQGSEA. Trimming removed 1 base from V and 5 bases from J, with 5 bases in between. This CDR3 is 11 amino acids long. CDR3 sequence: CSVEAPETQYF. The CDR3 bases are TGCAGCGTTGAAGCCCCGGAGACCCAGTACTTC.

The CDR3 loop reads CASSQGDRPNYGYTF. Written as DNA, the CDR3 is TGCGCCAGCAGCCAGGGAGACAGGCCTAACTATGGCTACACCTTC. The chain combines TRBV4-3 with TRBJ1-2, with D possibly TRBD1 on 6 matching bases. V lost 3 bases and J 0 bases, leaving 11 bases between the germline ends. This CDR3 region has 15 residues. Germline CDR1 is LGHNA and CDR2 is YSLEER.

This clone was observed a handful of times. The chain carries TRBV10-3 and TRBJ1-1; the D gene is possibly TRBD1 (5 bases). V lost 2 bases to trimming and J lost 4 bases, with 5 bases between them. There are 12 residues in the CDR3. Germline CDR1 reads ENHRY; CDR2 reads SYGVKD. The CDR3 DNA is TGTGCCATCAGTGAGGGGGCCACTGAAGCTTTCTTT. Protein: CAISEGATEAFF.

The V and J genes are TRBV12-5 and TRBJ2-1; 8 bases line up with TRBD2. J lost 0 bases, V lost 5 bases, and 3 bases had no gene match. From germline, CDR1 is LGHNT and CDR2 FRNRAP. CDR3 length: 15 amino acids. The CDR3 sequence is CASGPSGSSYNEQFF. CDR3 bases: TGTGCTAGTGGTCCCAGCGGGAGCTCCTACAATGAGCAGTTCTTC.

The chain has TRBV29-1 and TRBJ1-2; 7 bases agree with TRBD1. The CDR3 has 13 residues. The V gene's germline CDR1 is SQVTM and CDR2 ANQGSEA. The junction had 9 bases not matched to a gene; V was cut back by 7 bases and J by 4 bases. The CDR3 sequence: CSAGDRTSYGYTF. The DNA for the CDR3 is TGCAGCGCGGGGGACAGAACCTCCTATGGCTACACCTTC.

This chain connects TRBV6-4 to TRBJ2-1; D gene unclear. CDR3 size: 13 residues. Trimming pared 2 bases from V and 0 bases from J, leaving 2 bases between. CDR1 MRHNA and CDR2 SNTAGT come from the germline V gene. DNA of the CDR3: TGTGCCAGCAGTGACAGCTCCTACAATGAGCAGTTCTTC. Protein product: CASSDSSYNEQFF.

The chain employs TRBV7-3 and TRBJ1-1; the D gene is possibly TRBD1 (5 bases). The CDR3 is 13 residues long. V was shortened by 2 bases and J by 4 bases, with 8 bases between the two germline ends. Germline values: CDR1 SGHTA, CDR2 FQGTGA. The CDR3 bases are TGTGCCAGCAGCTTACGGGGCAGCACTGAAGCTTTCTTT. Its protein product is CASSLRGSTEAFF.

J is TRBJ2-5 and V is TRBV6-1; perhaps TRBD1 as D (5 bases). The CDR3 has 15 residues. The germline gives CDR1 MNHNS, CDR2 SASEGT. Trimming removed 3 bases at V and 4 bases at J, with 15 bases between. The CDR3 DNA is TGTGCCAGCAGTGATAGGGGTTTTTCAGGAGAGACCCAGTACTTC. Translation gives CASSDRGFSGETQYF.

The chain has TRBV6-5 and TRBJ1-4; 7 bases agree with TRBD1. The CDR3 contains 15 residues. In germline, CDR1 is MNHEY, CDR2 SVGAGI. Trimming cost V 5 bases and J 6 bases; bases outside gene matches: 9. This CDR3 is CASSAGTVKDEKLFF. The CDR3 coding sequence is TGTGCCAGCAGTGCTGGGACAGTTAAGGATGAAAAACTGTTTTTT.

This chain connects TRBV29-1 to TRBJ2-1, with D tentatively TRBD1 (6 bases). The CDR3 spans 13 residues. V was clipped by 6 bases and J by 2 bases, with 11 bases between them. From germline, CDR1 is SQVTM and CDR2 ANQGSEA. The CDR3 loop reads CSVPGTPYNEQFF. The CDR3 region has the DNA TGCAGCGTGCCCGGGACACCCTACAATGAGCAGTTCTTC.

The chain carries TRBV5-1 and TRBJ1-2; D unresolved. With 0 bases removed from V and 3 bases from J, the gap between germline ends came to 9 bases. Germline CDR1 is SGHRS and CDR2 is YFSETQ. CDR3 length equals 14 residues. In DNA form, the CDR3 reads TGCGCCAGCAGCTTGGCCAGAGCGGACTATGGCTACACCTTC. Protein product: CASSLARADYGYTF.

The genes are TRBV4-3 and TRBJ1-2; 8 nucleotides align to TRBD1. After removal of 1 base from V and 3 bases from J, the junction contained 4 bases not matched to a gene. The germline gives CDR1 LGHNA, CDR2 YSLEER. This CDR3 region has 15 residues. This CDR3 reads CASSQGRTGHYGYTF. In nucleotides, the CDR3 is TGCGCCAGCAGCCAAGGACGGACAGGGCACTATGGCTACACCTTC.

V usage is TRBV6-1 and J usage is TRBJ2-3; 7 nucleotides agree with TRBD1. The CDR3 runs 13 residues. Looked up from germline, CDR1 is MNHNS and CDR2 is SASEGT. Unmatched junction bases numbered 3, after V lost 7 bases and J lost 2 bases. The DNA of the CDR3 is TGTGCCAGCACGGGACAGTTCACAGATACGCAGTATTTT. This sequence encodes CASTGQFTDTQYF.

V usage is TRBV27 and J usage is TRBJ2-3, with D possibly matching TRBD2 (5 bases). Trimming stripped 2 bases from V and 2 bases from J, with 5 bases between. Germline V gene lookup returns CDR1 MNHEY and CDR2 SMNVEV (reference sequence). This CDR3 has 13 residues. DNA of the CDR3: TGTGCCAGCAGTTTAGGACTCACAGATACGCAGTATTTT. It encodes CASSLGLTDTQYF.

This chain uses TRBV21-1 with TRBJ2-5; the D segment call TRBD2 is taken from the table without a DNA check. TRBV21-1 is marked as a pseudogene. CDR3 size: 14 residues. In DNA, the CDR3 is TGTGCCAGCAGCCAGCGGTGGACCCAAGAGACCCAGTACTTC. This codes for CASSQRWTQETQYF.

This clone has a single count. The chain recombines TRBV11-3 with TRBJ2-1; 12 bases fit TRBD2. The CDR3 is 15 amino acids. CDR1 and CDR2 (germline): SGHNT, YENEEA. The V segment lost 7 bases and the J segment 7 bases; nucleotides outside the gene matches: 8. The CDR3 region is CASTPSGRALNEQFF. The CDR3 DNA reads as TGTGCCAGCACACCTAGCGGGAGGGCATTGAATGAGCAGTTCTTC.

The rearrangement links TRBV5-4 to TRBJ2-5; D gene ambiguous. Germline CDR1 is SGHNT and CDR2 is YYREEE (reference sequence). V lost 3 bases and J 1 base, leaving 7 bases between the germline ends. The CDR3 runs to 13 residues. Here the CDR3 reads CASSYLPQETQYF. The CDR3 region has the DNA TGTGCCAGCAGCTACTTGCCCCAAGAGACCCAGTACTTC.